The 9 T cell receptor beta chains below all came from one sample that was sequenced in a study of cytomegalovirus exposure and HLA in healthy donors. This PCR relied on a set of 60 Vbeta primers and 13 Jbeta primers. Using immunoSEQ multiplex PCR, the repertoire was profiled, and TCRdb retains in-frame clones only, with some absent. The sample holds about 130,000 clones; 84% are singletons and the top ten take 2.7%. The material sequenced was PBMCs. Source of these receptors: a middle-aged man in good health and CMV-seronegative.

Details on this clone: Other DNA sequences of this sample code for an identical CDR3. The chain uses TRBV2 and TRBJ1-6; no clear D. The CDR3 sequence is 14 residues long. V was pared by 8 bases and J by 7 bases, with 15 bases between. Looked up from germline, CDR1 is SNHLY and CDR2 is FYNNEI. The CDR3 DNA sequence: TGTGCCAGCCTGACTGGGAGAACGAATTCACCCCTCCACTTT. It translates to CASLTGRTNSPLHF.

J is TRBJ1-1 and V is TRBV19; maybe TRBD1 (6 bases). Germline CDR1 is LNHDA and CDR2 is SQIVND (reference sequence). Trimming removed 0 bases from V and 1 base from J, with 12 bases in between. This CDR3 is 16 amino acids long. The CDR3 sequence: CASSIEGQRANTEAFF. CDR3 in DNA: TGTGCCAGTAGTATAGAAGGACAGAGGGCGAACACTGAAGCTTTCTTT.

Concerning this clone itself: The limits of the CDR3 on the DNA are not certain, so only TCRdb's listed CDR3 is given. V gene TRBV13 combines with J gene TRBJ2-2; the table names TRBD2, a call not compared with the DNA. The CDR3 has 17 residues if both end residues are counted. Per the germline V gene, CDR1 is PRHDT and CDR2 is FYEKMQ (reference sequence). CDR3 protein: CASSIPRFGEGTGELFF.

This clone was detected once. This chain uses TRBV19 with TRBJ1-2, with 7 positions matching TRBD1. V was clipped by 2 bases and J by 5 bases; unmatched bases: 2. This CDR3 is built from 13 residues. Looked up from germline, CDR1 is LNHDA and CDR2 is SQIVND (reference sequence). The CDR3 loop is CASSIKGAYGYTF. In DNA, the CDR3 is TGTGCCAGTAGTATAAAGGGGGCGTATGGCTACACCTTC.

The V call is TRBV27, the J call TRBJ1-4, with 7 nucleotides matching TRBD1. Germline V CDR1 and CDR2: MNHEY, SMNVEV (reference sequence). Trimming cost V 5 bases and J 7 bases; bases outside gene matches: 7. CDR3 size: 14 residues. The CDR3 sequence: CASSPPDRVEKLFF. The CDR3, as DNA: TGTGCCAGCAGTCCCCCCGACAGGGTTGAAAAACTGTTTTTT.

The chain combines TRBV7-2 with TRBJ2-7, with TRBD2 as a possible D gene (5 bases). The CDR3 spans 14 residues. Germline-derived CDR1 and CDR2 are SGHTA and FQGNSA. V dropped 4 bases and J dropped 2 bases, with 12 bases sitting between them. CDR3 in amino acids: CASSSPVGAYEQYF. DNA for the CDR3: TGTGCCAGCAGCTCCCCGGTGGGAGCCTACGAGCAGTACTTC. Full variable domain (remainder filled in from reference TRBV7-2 and TRBJ2-7): GAGVSQSPSNKVTEKGKDVELRCDPISGHTALYWYRQSLGQGLEFLIYFQGNSAPDKSGLPSDRFSAERTGGSVSTLTIQRTQQEDSAVYLCASSSPVGAYEQYFGPGTRLTVT.

J is TRBJ1-1 and V is TRBV19, with 7 bases aligning to TRBD1. The CDR3 covers 13 residues. CDR1 is LNHDA and CDR2 is SQIVND in the germline V gene (reference sequence). Trimming at V came to 3 bases and at J to 7 bases, leaving 5 bases not matched to a gene. The CDR3 nucleotides are TGTGCCAGTAGTATCCGGGACAGTCTTGAAGCTTTCTTT. It translates to CASSIRDSLEAFF.

The V call is TRBV30, the J call TRBJ1-6, with TRBD1 as a possible D gene (5 bases). The ends were cut back, 0 bases at V and 13 bases at J, with 16 bases in the middle. Germline assignment: CDR1 GTSNPN and CDR2 SVGIG (reference sequence). The CDR3 sequence is 14 residues long. The CDR3 protein is CAWSVVGGRGPLHF. For the CDR3, the DNA is TGTGCCTGGAGTGTAGTCGGGGGAAGGGGCCCCCTCCACTTT.

The CDR3 nucleotides read TGTGCCAGCAACATACAGGGAAAGAATTCACCCCTCCACTTT. It yields the protein CASNIQGKNSPLHF. This sequence joins TRBV7-9 and TRBJ1-6; D possibly corresponds to TRBD1 (6 bases). CDR1 is SEHNR, CDR2 FQNEAQ, per germline (reference sequence). This CDR3 contains 14 residues. Trimming cost V 7 bases and J 7 bases, with 14 bases left between them.